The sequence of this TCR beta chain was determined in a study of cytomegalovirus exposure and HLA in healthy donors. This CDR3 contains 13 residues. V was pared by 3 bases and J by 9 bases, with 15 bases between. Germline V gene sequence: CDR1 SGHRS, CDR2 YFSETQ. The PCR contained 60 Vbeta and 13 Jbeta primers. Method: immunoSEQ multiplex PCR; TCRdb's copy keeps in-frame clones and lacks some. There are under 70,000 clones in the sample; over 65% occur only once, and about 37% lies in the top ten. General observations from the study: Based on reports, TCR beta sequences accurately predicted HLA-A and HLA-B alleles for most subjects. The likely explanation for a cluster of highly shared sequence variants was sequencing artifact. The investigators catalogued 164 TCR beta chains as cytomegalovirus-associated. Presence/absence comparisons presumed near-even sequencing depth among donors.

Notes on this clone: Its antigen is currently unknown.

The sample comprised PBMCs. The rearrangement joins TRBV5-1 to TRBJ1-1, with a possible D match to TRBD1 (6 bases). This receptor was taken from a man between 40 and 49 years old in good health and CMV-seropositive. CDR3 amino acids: CASSSNFGGQAFF. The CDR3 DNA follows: TGCGCCAGCAGCTCCAATTTCGGGGGGCAAGCTTTCTTT.